The TCR beta chain described here comes from a study of cytomegalovirus exposure and HLA in healthy donors. On this clone: Its antigen is not identified.

The V end lost 1 base, the J end lost 2 bases, and 12 bases lay between the germline ends. CDR3 length: 16 residues. Germline-derived CDR1 and CDR2 are MDHEN and SYDVKM. Primers included in the PCR were 60 Vbeta and 13 Jbeta primers. Assay: immunoSEQ multiplex PCR; the TCRdb copy retains only in-frame clones and omits some. This sample has some 140,000 clones; about 68% occur once, and the top ten carry 1.5% to 2%. General study findings and limits: Among CMV-associated TCR beta chains, most appeared HLA-restricted in a later analysis. What was likely a sequencing artifact was a cluster of highly shared sequence variants.

The gene calls are TRBV28 and TRBJ1-5; TRBD1 is a possible D gene (5 bases). This receptor was taken from a human donor in good health. Sequences were obtained from PBMCs. Written as DNA, the CDR3 is TGTGCCAGCAGTTTATTCACGACAGCCGGCAATCAGCCCCAGCATTTT. Translation gives CASSLFTTAGNQPQHF. Looking up the rest from reference TRBV28 and TRBJ1-5 gives the full variable domain: DVKVTQSSRYLVKRTGEKVFLECVQDMDHENMFWYRQDPGLGLRLIYFSYDVKMKEKGDIPEGYSVSREKKERFSLILESASTNQTSMYLCASSLFTTAGNQPQHFGDGTRLSIL.